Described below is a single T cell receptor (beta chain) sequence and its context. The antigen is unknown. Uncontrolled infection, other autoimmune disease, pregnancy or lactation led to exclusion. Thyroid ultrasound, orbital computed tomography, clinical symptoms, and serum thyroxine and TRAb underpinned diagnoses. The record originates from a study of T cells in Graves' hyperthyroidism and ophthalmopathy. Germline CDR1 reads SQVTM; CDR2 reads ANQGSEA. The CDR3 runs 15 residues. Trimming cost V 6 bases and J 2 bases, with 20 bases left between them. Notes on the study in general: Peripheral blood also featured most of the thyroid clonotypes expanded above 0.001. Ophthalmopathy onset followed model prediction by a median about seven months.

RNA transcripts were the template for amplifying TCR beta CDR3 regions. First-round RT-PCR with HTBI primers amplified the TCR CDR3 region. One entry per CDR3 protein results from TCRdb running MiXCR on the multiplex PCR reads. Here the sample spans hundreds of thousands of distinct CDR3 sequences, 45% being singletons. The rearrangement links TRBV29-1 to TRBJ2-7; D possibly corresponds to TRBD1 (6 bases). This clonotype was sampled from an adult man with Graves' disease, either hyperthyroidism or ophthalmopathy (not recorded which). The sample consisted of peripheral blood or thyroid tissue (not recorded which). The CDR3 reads CSVSRVGGSPYEQYF. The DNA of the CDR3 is TGCAGCGTGAGCCGGGTAGGGGGATCCCCCTACGAGCAGTACTTC.